Below are 24 T cell receptor beta chains sequenced from a single sample in a study of glioma-infiltrating T cells after dendritic cell vaccination. The data were produced by immunoSEQ multiplex PCR, yet TCRdb's version contains in-frame clones alone and is incomplete. The sample contains fewer than 110,000 clones, approximately 80% of which appear only once. The sample was blood, taken before dendritic cell vaccination. The origin of the receptors is a human donor with glioblastoma.

For this clone: At the DNA level, this CDR3 is encoded by other sequences in the same sample as well. The J gene is TRBJ1-1, the V gene TRBV7-9; D gene uncertain. This CDR3 is built from 11 residues. In germline, CDR1 is SEHNR, CDR2 FQNEAQ (reference sequence). V was pared by 5 bases and J by 3 bases, with 4 bases between. The CDR3 reads CASSPDTEAFF. CDR3 sequence (DNA): TGTGCCAGCAGCCCGGACACTGAAGCTTTCTTT.

The rearrangement joins TRBV5-6 to TRBJ1-2; D not certain. The CDR3 is 12 amino acids. V shed 6 bases and J shed 7 bases, with 13 bases lying between them. Germline CDR1 and CDR2: SGHDT and YYEEEE. The CDR3 region is CASNLRLGGYTF. CDR3 DNA: TGTGCCAGCAACCTACGACTGGGTGGCTACACCTTC.

The chain uses TRBV12-5 and TRBJ1-4; no reliable D call. The CDR3 contains 13 residues. Looked up from germline, CDR1 is LGHNT and CDR2 is FRNRAP. V dropped 7 bases and J dropped 8 bases, with 14 bases sitting between them. This CDR3 reads CASAFGPREKLFF. The DNA for the CDR3 is TGTGCTAGTGCCTTCGGCCCGAGGGAAAAACTGTTTTTT.

This chain connects TRBV19 to TRBJ2-5; 10 bases map to TRBD2. The CDR3 totals 15 residues. V lost 3 bases to trimming and J lost 2 bases; unmatched junction nucleotides: 3. Germline V CDR1 and CDR2: LNHDA, SQIVND (reference sequence). In nucleotides, the CDR3 is TGTGCCAGTAGTATGTCTAGCGGGGGTCAAGAGACCCAGTACTTC. Amino acids: CASSMSSGGQETQYF.

The V call is TRBV6-5, the J call TRBJ1-2, with 7 bases identical to TRBD1. The CDR3 spans 12 residues. Germline V CDR1 and CDR2: MNHEY, SVGAGI. Trimming at V came to 10 bases and at J to 3 bases, leaving 5 bases not matched to a gene. The CDR3 nucleotides read TGTGCCACCAGACAGGGTGACTATGGCTACACCTTC. This encodes CATRQGDYGYTF.

This chain connects TRBV11-2 to TRBJ2-1; D is perhaps TRBD2 (5 bases). V was cut by 5 bases and J by 5 bases, with 19 bases left in between. In germline, CDR1 is SGHAT, CDR2 FQNNGV. CDR3 length equals 16 residues. CDR3 DNA: TGTGCCAGCAGCCAAGGTCCCGGGGATTTACACAATGAGCAGTTCTTC. Protein: CASSQGPGDLHNEQFF.

The V gene is TRBV6-6, the J gene TRBJ1-5, with D uncertain. Germline V gives CDR1 MNHNY, CDR2 SVGAGI (reference sequence). V was pared by 0 bases and J by 7 bases, with 10 bases between. The CDR3 sequence is 14 residues long. The CDR3 is CASSYSWEPQPQHF. CDR3 sequence (DNA): TGTGCCAGCAGTTACTCGTGGGAGCCCCAGCCCCAGCATTTT.

This rearrangement joins TRBV6-5 to TRBJ2-3; possibly TRBD1 for D (6 bases). There are 15 residues in the CDR3. CDR1 MNHEY and CDR2 SVGAGI come from the germline V gene. V dropped 5 bases and J dropped 2 bases, with 14 bases sitting between them. The CDR3 DNA reads TGTGCCAGCAGTGTCCGTTCAGGGGACACAGATACGCAGTATTTT. Its protein is CASSVRSGDTDTQYF.

This clone has just one count. The chain couples TRBV10-3 to TRBJ2-5, with TRBD2 identical over 8 bases. Germline-derived CDR1 and CDR2 are ENHRY and SYGVKD. CDR3 length: 16 residues. The V gene end was trimmed by 6 bases and the J gene end by 1 base; junction bases not matched to a gene: 10. CDR3 loop: CAIRPGLGGIQETQYF. The CDR3 DNA reads as TGTGCCATCAGACCGGGACTAGGAGGCATCCAAGAGACCCAGTACTTC.

The J gene is TRBJ1-1, the V gene TRBV6-5, with D maybe TRBD1 (5 bases). This CDR3 has 16 residues. Germline lookup yields CDR1 MNHEY and CDR2 SVGAGI. The V end was cut by 0 bases, the J end by 2 bases, with 13 bases between. The CDR3, as DNA: TGTGCCAGCAGTTACTCGACGTTCAGGGAAAACACTGAAGCTTTCTTT. Protein sequence: CASSYSTFRENTEAFF.

V and J are TRBV4-2 and TRBJ1-5; weak D call: TRBD1 (6 bases). Germline lookup yields CDR1 LGHNA and CDR2 YNFKEQ. The CDR3 sequence is 15 residues long. The V end lost 6 bases, the J end lost 5 bases, and 17 bases lay between the germline ends. The CDR3 region is CASSTITGQDQPQHF. The DNA for the CDR3 is TGTGCCAGCAGTACTATAACAGGGCAGGATCAGCCCCAGCATTTT.

This chain uses TRBV20-1 with TRBJ1-2, with no clear D. The germline gives CDR1 DFQATT, CDR2 SNEGSKA (reference sequence). This CDR3 is built from 10 residues. CDR3 amino acids: CRVSDYGYTF. In nucleotides, the CDR3 is TGCAGGGTCTCGGACTATGGCTACACCTTC.

This clone occurred once. The gene calls are TRBV7-2 and TRBJ1-2; perhaps TRBD1 as D (6 bases). V was trimmed by 5 bases and J by 4 bases, leaving 11 bases between them. The CDR3 has 13 amino acids. Germline-derived CDR1 and CDR2 are SGHTA and FQGNSA. This chain's CDR3 is CASSEGGAYGYTF. DNA of the CDR3: TGTGCCAGCAGCGAGGGGGGGGCCTATGGCTACACCTTC.

The rearrangement uses TRBV2 and TRBJ1-2, with a tentative D call TRBD1 (5 bases). The CDR3 spans 12 residues. Germline V CDR1 and CDR2: SNHLY, FYNNEI. Trimming shortened V by 4 bases and J by 8 bases, and 11 bases separated the two germline ends. The CDR3 region is CASSVGVSGYTF. The CDR3 DNA follows: TGTGCCAGCAGTGTAGGGGTGTCCGGCTACACCTTC.

The V gene is TRBV5-4, the J gene TRBJ1-1, with 9 bases identical to TRBD1. Germline CDR1 is SGHNT and CDR2 is YYREEE (reference sequence). Germline trimming cut 4 bases from V and 3 bases from J; bases unmatched to any gene: 7. The CDR3 totals 15 residues. Here the CDR3 reads CASSPKTGGHTEAFF. Written as DNA, the CDR3 is TGTGCCAGCAGCCCAAAGACAGGGGGTCACACTGAAGCTTTCTTT.

This clone appeared a few times. J is TRBJ1-3 and V is TRBV6-1; 8 bases map to TRBD1. The CDR3 length is 14 residues. Trimming removed 6 bases from V and 3 bases from J; junction bases left unmatched: 4. Germline values: CDR1 MNHNS, CDR2 SASEGT. CDR3 DNA sequence: TGTGCCAGCAGCTTTGACAGGGGTGGAAACACCATATATTTT. The encoded protein is CASSFDRGGNTIYF.

This sequence joins TRBV19 and TRBJ1-6, with 8 bases fitting TRBD1. Per the germline V gene, CDR1 is LNHDA and CDR2 is SQIVND (reference sequence). This CDR3 is built from 15 residues. The V segment lost 5 bases and the J segment 4 bases; nucleotides outside the gene matches: 4. The DNA for the CDR3 is TGTGCCAGTAGTCTGGGGACAGGATATAATTCACCCCTCCACTTT. Its protein is CASSLGTGYNSPLHF.

Comment on this clone: One end of the junction is discordant with germline, which a read error may explain. Other DNA sequences in the sample encode the same CDR3. V and J are TRBV27 and TRBJ1-6; the match to TRBD1 covers 8 bases. Germline V lookup: CDR1 MNHEY, CDR2 SMNVEV (reference sequence). CDR3 length equals 17 residues. The CDR3 DNA sequence: TGTGCCAGCAGTTTCGGAGCAGGGGGCCAGGGTAATTCCCCCCTCCACTTT. This gives the protein CASSFGAGGQGNSPLHF.

Within the sample, this clone is large. This chain's CDR3 is CASYSNNRGNYEQYF. In DNA, the CDR3 is TGTGCCAGCTACTCGAATAACAGGGGGAACTACGAGCAGTACTTC. The chain employs TRBV7-9 and TRBJ2-7; 8 bases map to TRBD1. With 8 bases clipped from V and 3 bases from J, the junction kept 12 bases outside the gene matches. The CDR3 sequence is 15 residues long. The germline V gene has CDR1 SEHNR and CDR2 FQNEAQ (reference sequence).

The CDR3 nucleotides read TGTGCCAGCAGCCCCGGGACAGGGGGCCCTACCCTCACCGGGGAGCTGTTTTTT. Residues: CASSPGTGGPTLTGELFF. This chain connects TRBV4-2 to TRBJ2-2, with 12 bases fitting TRBD1. This CDR3 has 18 residues. Germline CDR1 is LGHNA and CDR2 is YNFKEQ. J gave up 4 bases and V 4 bases, and 10 bases lay outside the gene matches.

This chain uses TRBV5-6 with TRBJ2-5; D is possibly TRBD1 (5 bases). CDR3 length equals 13 residues. V was shortened by 3 bases and J by 5 bases, with 11 bases between the two germline ends. Germline V CDR1 and CDR2: SGHDT, YYEEEE. As DNA, the CDR3 is TGTGCCAGCAGCTCTGGGGCTTGGGAGACCCAGTACTTC. This encodes CASSSGAWETQYF. The whole variable domain, filled in from reference TRBV5-6 and TRBJ2-5, reads DAGVTQSPTHLIKTRGQQVTLRCSPKSGHDTVSWYQQALGQGPQFIFQYYEEEERQRGNFPDRFSGHQFPNYSSELNVNALLLGDSALYLCASSSGAWETQYFGPGTRLLVL.

The V call is TRBV27, the J call TRBJ1-5, with TRBD1 matching 7 bases. This CDR3 is built from 18 residues. Germline V gene data show CDR1 as MNHEY and CDR2 as SMNVEV (reference sequence). V lost 5 bases to trimming and J lost 6 bases; unmatched junction nucleotides: 19. CDR3 sequence (DNA): TGTGCCAGCAGTAAAGGGGCGCCGACAGGGTTTTGGGGTCAGCCCCAGCATTTT. It codes for CASSKGAPTGFWGQPQHF.

The chain links TRBV5-6 to TRBJ2-5; 12 bases map to TRBD2. V lost 2 bases, J lost 5 bases, and 7 bases stayed unmatched. Germline CDR1 and CDR2: SGHDT and YYEEEE. The CDR3 length is 16 residues. The CDR3 reads CASSFPLAGGQETQYF. The CDR3 nucleotides are TGTGCCAGCAGCTTCCCTCTAGCGGGGGGGCAGGAGACCCAGTACTTC.

The rearrangement links TRBV19 to TRBJ1-2; 9 nucleotides agree with TRBD1. Germline-derived CDR1 and CDR2 are LNHDA and SQIVND (reference sequence). The CDR3 has 13 residues. V trimming: 7 bases; J trimming: 7 bases; junction bases outside the gene matches: 7. In DNA form, the CDR3 reads TGTGCCAGTACCGCGGACAGGGGAAGTGGCTACACCTTC. Its protein product is CASTADRGSGYTF.